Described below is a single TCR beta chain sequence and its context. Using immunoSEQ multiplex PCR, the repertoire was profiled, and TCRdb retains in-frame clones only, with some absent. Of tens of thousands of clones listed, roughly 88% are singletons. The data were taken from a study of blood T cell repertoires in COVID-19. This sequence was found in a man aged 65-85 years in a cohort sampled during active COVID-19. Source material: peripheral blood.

The CDR3 DNA follows: TGTGCCAGCAGCTCGGACAGAACCTACGAGCAGTACTTC. This encodes CASSSDRTYEQYF. This chain uses TRBV7-9 with TRBJ2-7; possibly TRBD1 for D (6 bases). Germline loops: CDR1 SEHNR, CDR2 FQNEAQ (reference sequence). This CDR3 is built from 13 residues. V lost 4 bases and J lost 2, with 9 bases in between. Complete variable domain (other parts from reference TRBV7-9 and TRBJ2-7): DTGVSQNPRHKITKRGQNVTFRCDPISEHNRLYWYRQTLGQGPEFLTYFQNEAQLEKSRLLSDRFSAERPKGSFSTLEIQRTEQGDSAMYLCASSSDRTYEQYFGPGTRLTVT.